Each of the 31 T cell receptor beta chains below was sequenced from the same sample in a study of OX40 agonist ivuxolimab in advanced cancers. The assay was immunoSEQ multiplex PCR, and TCRdb's table has in-frame clones only and misses some. The repertoire holds about 67,000 clones, with 70% to 90% as singletons. The specimen was CD4+ or CD8+ T cells sorted from blood, collected in a trial of the OX40 agonist ivuxolimab. These receptors were taken from an adult with an advanced solid tumor such as melanoma, head and neck, liver or kidney cancer.

V usage is TRBV18 and J usage is TRBJ1-6; D might be TRBD1 (5 bases). Trimming stripped 6 bases from V and 5 bases from J, with 14 bases between. CDR3 length equals 15 residues. Germline CDR1 reads KGHSH; CDR2 reads LQKENI. CDR3 sequence reads: CASSLHQGNNSPLHF. The CDR3 coding sequence is TGTGCCAGCTCTCTTCACCAGGGAAATAATTCACCCCTCCACTTT.

The V gene is TRBV30, the J gene TRBJ1-1; no clear D. Trimming left V 1 base short and J 1 base short, with 7 bases between. The germline V gene encodes CDR1 GTSNPN and CDR2 SVGIG (reference sequence). The CDR3 totals 13 residues. Written as DNA, the CDR3 is TGTGCCTGGAGTGAGCGGAAGAACACTGAAGCTTTCTTT. It yields the protein CAWSERKNTEAFF. The variable domain in full, with the rest retrieved from reference TRBV30 and TRBJ1-1, is SQTIHQWPATLVQPVGSPLSLECTVEGTSNPNLYWYRQAAGRGLQLLFYSVGIGQISSEVPQNLSASRPQDRQFILSSKKLLLSDSGFYLCAWSERKNTEAFFGQGTRLTVV.

The gene calls are TRBV2 and TRBJ2-5; TRBD1 matches at 9 bases. Trimming removed 3 bases from V and 2 bases from J; junction bases left unmatched: 1. CDR3 length: 14 amino acids. CDR1 SNHLY and CDR2 FYNNEI come from the germline V gene. The CDR3 DNA sequence: TGTGCCAGCAGTGACGGGACAGGGCAAGAGACCCAGTACTTC. Translated, it gives CASSDGTGQETQYF.

The chain recombines TRBV7-2 with TRBJ2-4, with D perhaps TRBD1 (5 bases). V gave up 2 bases and J gave up 9 bases, with 14 bases separating them. Germline loops: CDR1 SGHTA, CDR2 FQGNSA. This CDR3 has 14 amino acids. The CDR3 loop is CASSLNGRQSIQYF. CDR3 DNA: TGTGCCAGCAGCTTAAACGGTCGACAGAGCATTCAGTACTTC.

CDR3 DNA sequence: TGTGCCAGCAGTTCCAAATCCGGGACAGAAGAAGCTTTCTTT. Translating gives CASSSKSGTEEAFF. The rearrangement links TRBV28 to TRBJ1-1; 7 nucleotides match TRBD1. CDR3 length: 14 amino acids. Per the germline V gene, CDR1 is MDHEN and CDR2 is SYDVKM. Unmatched junction bases numbered 10, after V lost 4 bases and J lost 8 bases.

The chain is built from TRBV5-1 and TRBJ2-7, with 8 bases matching TRBD1. The V and J ends lost 6 bases and 4 bases, in that order; junction bases with no gene match: 6. Germline-derived CDR1 and CDR2 are SGHRS and YFSETQ. There are 13 residues in the CDR3. CDR3: CASKTGDGYEQYV. CDR3 nucleotide sequence: TGCGCCAGCAAGACAGGGGACGGATACGAGCAGTACGTC.

The rearrangement uses TRBV7-2 and TRBJ2-1; 8 nucleotides match TRBD1. V lost 1 base, J lost 3 bases, and 2 bases stayed unmatched. The CDR3 is 15 residues long. The germline V gene has CDR1 SGHTA and CDR2 FQGNSA. The CDR3 is CASSLEQGDYNEQFF. For the CDR3, the DNA is TGTGCCAGCAGCTTAGAACAGGGGGACTACAATGAGCAGTTCTTC.

This chain uses TRBV5-5 with TRBJ2-7; no clear D. V lost 4 bases, J lost 2 bases, and 13 bases lay in between. CDR3 length equals 14 residues. Germline V gives CDR1 SGHKS, CDR2 YYEKEE (reference sequence). As DNA, the CDR3 is TGTGCCAGCAGCGTCGGCGGACGAGCCTACGAGCAGTACTTC. This gives the protein CASSVGGRAYEQYF.

The rearrangement links TRBV6-5 to TRBJ1-3, with D possibly being TRBD1 (6 bases). With 4 bases removed from V and 3 bases from J, the gap between germline ends came to 16 bases. From germline, CDR1 is MNHEY and CDR2 SVGAGI. The CDR3 sequence is 16 residues long. In DNA, the CDR3 is TGTGCCAGCAGTTGGACACAGGGTTGGGGTGGAAACACCATATATTTT. Translated, it gives CASSWTQGWGGNTIYF.

The count of this clone is one. The chain couples TRBV5-1 to TRBJ1-2; D is undetermined. Germline V gives CDR1 SGHRS, CDR2 YFSETQ. V was pared by 4 bases and J by 5 bases, with 12 bases between. The CDR3 covers 13 residues. The CDR3 sequence is CASSPDAGYGYTF. In DNA form, the CDR3 reads TGCGCCAGCAGCCCCGACGCAGGTTATGGCTACACCTTC.

This chain connects TRBV19 to TRBJ1-5; 7 bases match TRBD1. This CDR3 has 16 residues. Germline lookup yields CDR1 LNHDA and CDR2 SQIVND (reference sequence). V shed 7 bases and J 1 base; nucleotides not matched to a gene: 10. CDR3 DNA sequence: TGTGCCAGTATCTATTCAGGGGGGGCGAGCAATCAGCCCCAGCATTTT. Its protein product is CASIYSGGASNQPQHF.

The chain couples TRBV18 to TRBJ1-3, with D possibly being TRBD1 (6 bases). CDR3 length: 14 residues. Germline lookup yields CDR1 KGHSH and CDR2 LQKENI. V lost 6 bases and J lost 4, with 13 bases in between. The CDR3 sequence: CASSQQGDGNTIYF. DNA of the CDR3: TGTGCCAGCTCCCAACAGGGAGACGGAAACACCATATATTTT.

The rearrangement links TRBV6-1 to TRBJ1-2; tentative D call: TRBD1 (6 bases). Germline V gives CDR1 MNHNS, CDR2 SASEGT. CDR3 length: 14 amino acids. The germline V and J ends were trimmed by 4 bases and 0 bases, with 9 bases remaining between them. The CDR3 region is CASSGTVPNYGYTF. The CDR3, as DNA: TGTGCCAGCAGTGGGACAGTTCCTAACTATGGCTACACCTTC.

Only a few counts were recorded for this clone. This rearrangement joins TRBV7-6 to TRBJ2-2; 10 nucleotides match TRBD2. V shed 2 bases, J shed 1 base, and the junction held 7 bases outside the gene matches. The CDR3 has 18 residues. CDR1 SGHVS and CDR2 FNYEAQ come from the germline V gene. The CDR3 is CASSLRPSGGGNTGELFF. The DNA of the CDR3 is TGTGCCAGCAGCTTAAGGCCTAGCGGGGGCGGGAACACCGGGGAGCTGTTTTTT.

This chain links TRBV28 with TRBJ2-7; TRBD2 matches 10 bases. Trimming removed 4 bases from V and 5 bases from J; junction bases left unmatched: 8. The CDR3 runs to 15 residues. Germline CDR1 and CDR2: MDHEN and SYDVKM. Here the CDR3 DNA reads TGTGCCAGCAGTTCGCTAGCGGGAGTTCGACACGAGCAGTACTTC. Translating it yields CASSSLAGVRHEQYF.

This clone has just a few counts. The V and J genes are TRBV5-4 and TRBJ2-5; possibly TRBD1 or TRBD2 for D (6 bases each). The DNA end is a closer match to TRBJ2-7, so the J assignment may be wrong. This CDR3 spans 14 amino acids. Germline V CDR1 and CDR2: SGHNT, YYREEE (reference sequence). CDR3 sequence: CASSLGRGYGEQYF. CDR3 coding DNA: TGTGCCAGCAGCTTGGGGAGGGGGTACGGCGAGCAGTACTTC.

The chain couples TRBV5-6 to TRBJ2-2; D uncertain. Looked up from germline, CDR1 is SGHDT and CDR2 is YYEEEE. CDR3 length: 17 amino acids. V shed 0 bases and J shed 7 bases, with 19 bases lying between them. CDR3 region: CASSLGPTISFGGELFF. The CDR3 nucleotides read TGTGCCAGCAGCTTGGGACCTACAATTTCTTTCGGCGGGGAGCTGTTTTTT.

The gene calls are TRBV7-9 and TRBJ1-4; D unresolved. The CDR3 sequence is 14 residues long. The germline V and J ends were trimmed by 1 base and 6 bases, with 9 bases remaining between them. Per germline, CDR1 SEHNR and CDR2 FQNEAQ (reference sequence). The CDR3 sequence: CASSLVYRDEKLFF. In DNA, the CDR3 is TGTGCCAGCAGCTTAGTTTACCGGGATGAAAAACTGTTTTTT.

This chain links TRBV7-3 with TRBJ2-5; D is unresolved. The DNA matches TRBJ2-7 better at its end, which makes the J call doubtful. Per the germline V gene, CDR1 is SGHTA and CDR2 is FQGTGA. CDR3 length equals 13 residues. The DNA for the CDR3 is TGTGCCAGCAGCTTAGGGATTAAGTACGAGCAGTACTTC. Protein sequence: CASSLGIKYEQYF.

The V gene is TRBV5-4, the J gene TRBJ2-1, with TRBD1 as a possible D gene (5 bases). Per the germline V gene, CDR1 is SGHNT and CDR2 is YYREEE (reference sequence). This CDR3 is 13 amino acids long. Trimming removed 4 bases from V and 8 bases from J, with 13 bases in between. CDR3 sequence reads: CASSPDTMDEQFF. CDR3 nucleotides: TGTGCCAGCAGCCCGGACACGATGGATGAGCAGTTCTTC.

The V gene is TRBV7-2, the J gene TRBJ2-1, with 12 bases identical to TRBD2. This CDR3 is built from 18 residues. From germline, CDR1 is SGHTA and CDR2 FQGNSA. Trimming cost V 1 base and J 0 bases; bases outside gene matches: 4. CDR3 sequence: CASSLEGTSGFSYNEQFF. The CDR3 DNA reads as TGTGCCAGCAGCTTAGAGGGGACTAGCGGGTTCTCCTACAATGAGCAGTTCTTC.

Comments on this clone: Other DNA variants within this sample encode the same CDR3. The J gene is TRBJ2-3, the V gene TRBV7-3; no definite D call. V was clipped by 2 bases and J by 0 bases, with 3 bases between them. Germline V gene sequence: CDR1 SGHTA, CDR2 FQGTGA. CDR3 length equals 13 residues. For the CDR3, the DNA is TGTGCCAGCAGCTTAGGTAGCACAGATACGCAGTATTTT. Protein product: CASSLGSTDTQYF.

The V and J genes are TRBV7-6 and TRBJ2-5; D is undetermined. Trimming cost V 3 bases and J 2 bases, with 16 bases left between them. This CDR3 is 16 amino acids long. The germline gives CDR1 SGHVS, CDR2 FNYEAQ. Here the CDR3 DNA reads TGTGCCAGCAGCTTGATCGTGGGAAGGGCGCAAGAGACCCAGTACTTC. This encodes CASSLIVGRAQETQYF.

The rearrangement links TRBV5-4 to TRBJ1-5; D not resolved. Germline assignment: CDR1 SGHNT and CDR2 YYREEE (reference sequence). This CDR3 has 13 residues. V shed 2 bases and J shed 7 bases, with 10 bases lying between them. CDR3 in amino acids: CASSLGVGQPQHF. DNA of the CDR3: TGTGCCAGCAGCTTAGGAGTGGGGCAGCCCCAGCATTTT. Supplemented by reference TRBV5-4 and TRBJ1-5, the full variable domain reads ETGVTQSPTHLIKTRGQQVTLRCSSQSGHNTVSWYQQALGQGPQFIFQYYREEENGRGNFPPRFSGLQFPNYSSELNVNALELDDSALYLCASSLGVGQPQHFGDGTRLSIL.

This chain connects TRBV2 to TRBJ2-3; 7 bases are a match to TRBD1. The CDR3 contains 17 residues. The trim removed 2 bases at V and 1 base at J, leaving 9 bases unmatched. CDR1 is SNHLY and CDR2 is FYNNEI in the germline V gene. The CDR3 loop reads CASSESFLGQGTDTQYF. In nucleotides, the CDR3 is TGTGCCAGCAGTGAAAGTTTCCTCGGACAGGGCACAGATACGCAGTATTTT.

The chain has TRBV11-2 and TRBJ2-5, with TRBD1 as a possible D gene (5 bases). From germline, CDR1 is SGHAT and CDR2 FQNNGV. The CDR3 runs to 13 residues. V dropped 1 base and J dropped 4 bases, with 7 bases sitting between them. CDR3 in DNA: TGTGCCAGCAGCTTAGTGACAGCAGAGACCCAGTACTTC. It is translated as CASSLVTAETQYF.

The chain recombines TRBV2 with TRBJ1-5; D is possibly TRBD1 (5 bases). Germline values: CDR1 SNHLY, CDR2 FYNNEI. The CDR3 sequence is 14 residues long. Trimming pared 4 bases from V and 1 base from J, leaving 8 bases between. The CDR3 DNA is TGTGCCAGCAGTGGGGGCGCCAGCAATCAGCCCCAGCATTTT. It is translated as CASSGGASNQPQHF.

This clone was found a few times. The CDR3 nucleotides are TGTGCCAGCAGCCCCAACACAGATACGCAGTATTTT. Its translation is CASSPNTDTQYF. The chain employs TRBV2 and TRBJ2-3; no clear D gene. Germline-derived CDR1 and CDR2 are SNHLY and FYNNEI. The CDR3 has 12 residues. Deletions cut 6 bases from V and 2 bases from J, with 6 bases between.

The DNA of the CDR3 is TGTGCCACCAGCAGAGAACCCCGGACAGGGGCTGAAGCTTTCTTT. Its protein product is CATSREPRTGAEAFF. V and J are TRBV15 and TRBJ1-1; TRBD1 agrees at 9 bases. J lost 6 bases, V lost 0 bases, and 5 bases had no gene match. Germline CDR1 is LNHNV and CDR2 is YYDKDF (reference sequence). The CDR3 loop spans 15 amino acids.

The CDR3 DNA reads TGTGCCAGCAGCACCGCGTCACTAAGCACAGATACGCAGTATTTT. Amino acids: CASSTASLSTDTQYF. The chain couples TRBV7-3 to TRBJ2-3; unclear D gene. V lost 5 bases and J lost 0, with 12 bases in between. This CDR3 is 15 amino acids long. Germline loops: CDR1 SGHTA, CDR2 FQGTGA.

The chain couples TRBV5-4 to TRBJ1-2; no firm D call. Trimming stripped 4 bases from V and 2 bases from J, with 27 bases between. Germline CDR1 SGHNT, CDR2 YYREEE (reference sequence). The CDR3 consists of 19 residues. In nucleotides, the CDR3 is TGTGCCAGCAGCCCACTGGAGCGAAAGTCGGGATCGGGAAACTATGGCTACACCTTC. It translates to CASSPLERKSGSGNYGYTF. Using reference TRBV5-4 and TRBJ1-2 for the parts outside the CDR3, the full variable domain is ETGVTQSPTHLIKTRGQQVTLRCSSQSGHNTVSWYQQALGQGPQFIFQYYREEENGRGNFPPRFSGLQFPNYSSELNVNALELDDSALYLCASSPLERKSGSGNYGYTFGSGTRLTVV.